The 30 T cell receptor beta chains given below trace back to one sample, sequenced in a study of T cells in Graves' hyperthyroidism and ophthalmopathy (dated by TCRdb to between 2019 and 2020). The method was multiplex PCR. Instrument on record: Illumina HiSeq 2000. Amplification of TCR beta CDR3 regions was carried out from RNA transcripts. A first-round RT-PCR of the TCR CDR3 used the HTBI primer set with the Qiagen OneStep RT-PCR kit. The public reads were run again by TCRdb, first through fastp at Q25 and then through MiXCR, and only productive beta chains were kept. For every CDR3 protein sequence, its rows merge into one entry that carries the most common genes and DNA. The sample has about 53,000 distinct CDR3 sequences on record, 49% of them singletons. The ten top clones hold approximately 13% of the sample. The material sequenced was blood. The receptors shown here come from a young woman with Graves' ophthalmopathy.

The chain has TRBV29-1 and TRBJ1-1; D is undetermined. From germline, CDR1 is SQVTM and CDR2 ANQGSEA. Trimming cost V 7 bases and J 5 bases, with 8 bases left between them. There are 10 residues in the CDR3. The DNA of the CDR3 is TGCAGCGGCGCAGAGACTGAAGCTTTCTTT. Its translation is CSGAETEAFF.

Notes on this clonotype: One end of the junction does not line up with germline, which may come from a read error. The chain joins TRBV5-1 to TRBJ1-2, with 7 bases fitting TRBD1. Germline CDR1 SGHRS, CDR2 YFSETQ. The CDR3 covers 14 residues. The CDR3 bases are TGCGCCAGTAGCAGAACAGGGGATAACTATGGCTACATCTTC. Its translation is CASSRTGDNYGYIF.

This clonotype was observed many times. The J gene is TRBJ2-1, the V gene TRBV20-1; maybe TRBD2 (6 bases). The CDR3 has 14 amino acids. V was cut by 5 bases and J by 4 bases, with 15 bases left in between. The germline V gene has CDR1 DFQATT and CDR2 SNEGSKA (reference sequence). CDR3 protein: CSAPTGTLYNEQFF. The CDR3 DNA follows: TGCAGTGCTCCTACCGGGACTCTATACAATGAGCAGTTCTTC.

This clonotype is labeled as medium-sized. The J gene is TRBJ2-3, the V gene TRBV15; D is unresolved. The CDR3 totals 12 residues. CDR1 and CDR2 (germline): LNHNV, YYDKDF (reference sequence). With 2 bases removed from V and 6 bases from J, the gap between germline ends came to 6 bases. DNA of the CDR3: TGTGCCACCAGCAGACCTCGGGATACGCAGTATTTT. It codes for CATSRPRDTQYF. Full variable domain (remainder filled in from reference TRBV15 and TRBJ2-3): DAMVIQNPRYQVTQFGKPVTLSCSQTLNHNVMYWYQQKSSQAPKLLFHYYDKDFNNEADTPDNFQSRRPNTSFCFLDIRSPGLGDTAMYLCATSRPRDTQYFGPGTRLTVL.

This clonotype occurred a few times. The chain employs TRBV28 and TRBJ2-1; 9 bases agree with TRBD2. The CDR3 has 15 residues. Germline V gene sequence: CDR1 MDHEN, CDR2 SYDVKM. J lost 4 bases, V lost 2 bases, and 3 bases had no gene match. The CDR3 loop reads CASSLGGRVYNEQFF. The CDR3 bases are TGTGCCAGCAGTTTAGGCGGGAGGGTATACAATGAGCAGTTCTTC.

This clonotype was found many times. The genes are TRBV5-1 and TRBJ1-4, with D tentatively TRBD1 (5 bases). This CDR3 has 14 residues. The V end lost 0 bases, the J end lost 6 bases, and 9 bases lay between the germline ends. Germline CDR1 reads SGHRS; CDR2 reads YFSETQ. CDR3 sequence: CASSLDGGDEKLFF. CDR3 nucleotide sequence: TGCGCCAGCAGCTTGGATGGAGGGGATGAAAAACTGTTTTTT.

This clonotype was counted at least ten times. The chain couples TRBV2 to TRBJ1-5; 9 nucleotides line up with TRBD1. Losses at the gene ends were 2 bases for V and 7 bases for J; bases not matched to a gene: 6. The CDR3 is made up of 15 amino acids. Germline CDR1 reads SNHLY; CDR2 reads FYNNEI. CDR3 bases: TGTGCCAGCAGTGAAACAGGGGGCCGTAGACAGCCCCAGCATTTT. Residues: CASSETGGRRQPQHF.

J is TRBJ2-2 and V is TRBV4-1; D is undetermined. The germline V and J ends were trimmed by 1 base and 7 bases, with 7 bases remaining between them. The V gene's germline CDR1 is MGHRA and CDR2 YSYEKL. CDR3 length equals 13 residues. For the CDR3, the DNA is TGCGCCAGCAGCCAAGCAGGCGGCGGGGAGCTGTTTTTT. Residues: CASSQAGGGELFF.

The rearrangement joins TRBV19 to TRBJ2-5; D uncertain. Germline V CDR1 and CDR2: LNHDA, SQIVND (reference sequence). The CDR3 runs to 11 residues. The ends were cut back, 6 bases at V and 4 bases at J, with 6 bases in the middle. CDR3 nucleotides: TGTGCCAGTAGATCCATAGAGACCCAGTACTTC. Translation gives CASRSIETQYF.

The V gene is TRBV7-2, the J gene TRBJ2-1; TRBD2 matches at 10 bases. The CDR3 contains 15 residues. Germline V gene sequence: CDR1 SGHTA, CDR2 FQGNSA. The J segment lost 12 bases and the V segment lost 0 bases, leaving 8 bases of the junction unmatched. The CDR3 here is CASSLAGTSADTQFF. The CDR3 nucleotides are TGTGCCAGCAGCTTAGCTGGGACTAGCGCAGATACGCAGTTCTTC.

This clonotype occurred many times. This clone may be a read error of a much larger clone one base away. The chain employs TRBV20-1 and TRBJ2-7; the match to TRBD2 covers 8 bases. CDR1 is DFQATT and CDR2 is SNEGSKA in the germline V gene (reference sequence). J lost 7 bases, V lost 0 bases, and 11 bases had no gene match. CDR3 length: 15 residues. In DNA, the CDR3 is TGCAGTGCTAGAGACCAAGCGGGAGCGGGGAGGGAGCAGTACTTC. Its protein is CSARDQAGAGREQYF.

In its sample, this clonotype was seen a few times. The rearrangement joins TRBV28 to TRBJ2-1, with TRBD2 matching over 7 bases. The CDR3 contains 16 residues. CDR1 and CDR2 from the germline V gene are MDHEN and SYDVKM. Trimming removed 4 bases from V and 9 bases from J; junction bases left unmatched: 15. The CDR3 coding sequence is TGTGCCAGCAGTTACCCCGGGGTAGCGGGTCGGGGTGAGCAGTTCTTC. This codes for CASSYPGVAGRGEQFF.

By sample share, this clonotype is medium-sized (0.01 to 0.1%). The V and J genes are TRBV10-3 and TRBJ1-2, with D unresolved. The CDR3 has 14 amino acids. Per the germline V gene, CDR1 is ENHRY and CDR2 is SYGVKD. Trimming left V 8 bases short and J 2 bases short, with 15 bases between. CDR3 in DNA: TGTGCCATCCTCACGGGGAACTCAAACTATGGCTACACCTTC. Translation: CAILTGNSNYGYTF.

This chain joins TRBV20-1 and TRBJ1-1; no firm D call. Germline V gives CDR1 DFQATT, CDR2 SNEGSKA (reference sequence). This CDR3 is 13 amino acids long. The V end lost 7 bases, the J end lost 5 bases, and 17 bases lay between the germline ends. The CDR3 coding sequence is TGCAGTGGGACGGGAAGTGGGAGGACTGAAGCTTTCTTT. It translates to CSGTGSGRTEAFF.

J is TRBJ2-7 and V is TRBV4-2, with D perhaps matching TRBD2 (5 bases). The V and J ends lost 4 bases and 3 bases respectively, with 22 bases between them. The CDR3 contains 17 residues. Germline lookup yields CDR1 LGHNA and CDR2 YNFKEQ. The CDR3 loop reads CASSPPSGSGPDYEQYF. CDR3 bases: TGTGCCAGCAGCCCGCCTTCGGGCAGCGGTCCCGACTACGAGCAGTACTTC.

The rearrangement joins TRBV6-1 to TRBJ1-2; D possibly corresponds to TRBD1 (5 bases). CDR1 and CDR2 from the germline V gene are MNHNS and SASEGT. Between the trimmed V and J ends, which lost 6 bases and 4 bases, there was a span of 12 bases. The CDR3 is 13 residues long. CDR3: CASRSGTGYGYTF. The DNA for the CDR3 is TGTGCCAGCAGGTCCGGGACGGGCTATGGCTACACCTTC.

In regard to this clonotype: A much larger clone differs by one base, so this may be a read error. The V and J genes are TRBV12-3 or TRBV12-4 and TRBJ2-7; unclear D gene. V lost 7 bases and J lost 2, with 15 bases in between. The CDR3 has 14 residues. As DNA, the CDR3 is TGTGCCAGCACCCCAGTCGGCCACCCCTACGAGCAGTACTTC. This translates into CASTPVGHPYEQYF.

The chain links TRBV29-1 to TRBJ2-2; 12 nucleotides line up with TRBD1. This CDR3 contains 17 residues. Trimming cost V 4 bases and J 7 bases; bases outside gene matches: 13. Germline V gene data show CDR1 as SQVTM and CDR2 as ANQGSEA. For the CDR3, the DNA is TGCAGCGTTGCCTCAACCGGGACAGGGGGCGGGATCGGGGAGCTGTTTTTT. This encodes CSVASTGTGGGIGELFF.

This clonotype was observed at least ten times. This chain joins TRBV27 and TRBJ2-5; no definite D call. The CDR3 is 15 residues long. V was trimmed by 6 bases and J by 2 bases, leaving 16 bases between them. Germline V gene sequence: CDR1 MNHEY, CDR2 SMNVEV (reference sequence). CDR3 residues: CASSPGMVGQETQYF. In DNA form, the CDR3 reads TGTGCCAGCAGCCCCGGAATGGTTGGGCAAGAGACCCAGTACTTC.

This clonotype was seen at least ten times. The chain joins TRBV10-2 to TRBJ1-1, with 11 bases that match TRBD1. V dropped 5 bases and J dropped 10; count of bases not matched to a gene: 9. The CDR3 runs 14 residues. Germline values: CDR1 WSHSY, CDR2 SAAADI. The CDR3 sequence is CASSKDRGLGRAFF. The CDR3 DNA sequence: TGCGCCAGCAGTAAGGACAGGGGGCTGGGGCGAGCTTTCTTT.

A word on this clonotype: The conserved closing phenylalanine or tryptophan is absent in this CDR3, likely reflecting a read error. The DNA is omitted, as the CDR3 cannot be located on it reliably, and the CDR3 follows TCRdb's listing. The J gene is TRBJ2-1, the V gene TRBV20-1; the table names TRBD2, a call not compared with the DNA. With termini counted, the CDR3 has 15 amino acids. Germline CDR1 DFQATT, CDR2 SNEGSKA (reference sequence). The CDR3 loop is CSATYLAGVVNERFC.

The rearrangement joins TRBV20-1 to TRBJ2-6, with TRBD2 matching 8 bases. Germline V gene sequence: CDR1 DFQATT, CDR2 SNEGSKA (reference sequence). With 6 bases clipped from V and 0 bases from J, the junction kept 7 bases outside the gene matches. The CDR3 covers 16 residues. CDR3 in amino acids: CSASSRGGSGANVLTF. CDR3 in DNA: TGCAGTGCCAGCAGCCGGGGGGGCTCTGGGGCCAACGTCCTGACTTTC.

There are many counts of this clonotype. This chain connects TRBV11-2 to TRBJ2-7, with D maybe TRBD2 (5 bases). The CDR3 has 15 residues. V gave up 0 bases and J gave up 2 bases, with 11 bases separating them. CDR1 and CDR2 from the germline V gene are SGHAT and FQNNGV. The CDR3 reads CASSLEGGFTYEQYF. Written as DNA, the CDR3 is TGTGCCAGCAGCTTAGAAGGCGGGTTTACCTACGAGCAGTACTTC.

The V and J genes are TRBV10-3 and TRBJ2-7; maybe TRBD1 (6 bases). Germline lookup yields CDR1 ENHRY and CDR2 SYGVKD. The CDR3 consists of 14 residues. Trimming left V 7 bases short and J 4 bases short, with 17 bases between. The CDR3 protein is CAIKPGQGSYEQYF. CDR3 nucleotides: TGTGCCATCAAGCCCGGGCAGGGGTCGTACGAGCAGTACTTC.

This clonotype was counted at least ten times. The chain joins TRBV15 to TRBJ1-5, with 8 nucleotides matching TRBD1. After removal of 5 bases from V and 2 bases from J, the junction contained 11 bases not matched to a gene. There are 17 residues in the CDR3. Looked up from germline, CDR1 is LNHNV and CDR2 is YYDKDF (reference sequence). The CDR3 protein is CATSPGTGGIGNQPQHF. The CDR3 nucleotides read TGTGCCACCAGCCCCGGGACAGGCGGCATTGGCAATCAGCCCCAGCATTTT.

This clonotype showed up many times. A junction boundary mismatches the germline segment, possibly from a read error. The chain is built from TRBV28 and TRBJ1-2; 8 bases match TRBD1. The CDR3 runs to 11 residues. In germline, CDR1 is MDHEN, CDR2 SYDVKM. CDR3 region: CASRGGQGSTF. In nucleotides, the CDR3 is TGTGCCAGCAGGGGTGGACAGGGCTCCACCTTC.

The chain has TRBV5-4 and TRBJ1-1; D may be TRBD1 (6 bases). CDR1 is SGHNT, CDR2 YYREEE, per germline (reference sequence). V was shortened by 4 bases and J by 7 bases, with 17 bases between the two germline ends. CDR3 size: 14 residues. For the CDR3, the DNA is TGTGCCAGCAGCCAAGAACAGGGAGATAATGAAGCTTTCTTT. This codes for CASSQEQGDNEAFF.

The chain combines TRBV7-3 with TRBJ2-5, with D possibly TRBD1 on 6 matching bases. The CDR3 totals 14 residues. The germline V gene has CDR1 SGHTA and CDR2 FQGTGA. Trimming took 5 bases from V and 1 from J, leaving 11 bases between them. DNA for the CDR3: TGTGCCAGCAGCGCACAGGGATCCCAAGAGACCCAGTACTTC. Translation gives CASSAQGSQETQYF.

The table lists this clonotype with many counts. This rearrangement joins TRBV7-3 to TRBJ2-7; D unresolved. The V and J ends lost 4 bases and 3 bases respectively, with 16 bases between them. This CDR3 has 15 amino acids. Germline V gene sequence: CDR1 SGHTA, CDR2 FQGTGA. CDR3 loop: CASSSQDGSFYEQYF. The CDR3 DNA reads as TGTGCCAGCAGCTCGCAAGACGGTTCCTTCTACGAGCAGTACTTC.

V usage is TRBV12-3 or TRBV12-4 and J usage is TRBJ2-1; D ambiguous. Trimming removed 4 bases from V and 12 bases from J, with 10 bases in between. The CDR3 contains 11 residues. The CDR3 DNA reads TGTGCCAGCAGTTGGAGAGATACGCAGTTCTTC. The encoded protein is CASSWRDTQFF.